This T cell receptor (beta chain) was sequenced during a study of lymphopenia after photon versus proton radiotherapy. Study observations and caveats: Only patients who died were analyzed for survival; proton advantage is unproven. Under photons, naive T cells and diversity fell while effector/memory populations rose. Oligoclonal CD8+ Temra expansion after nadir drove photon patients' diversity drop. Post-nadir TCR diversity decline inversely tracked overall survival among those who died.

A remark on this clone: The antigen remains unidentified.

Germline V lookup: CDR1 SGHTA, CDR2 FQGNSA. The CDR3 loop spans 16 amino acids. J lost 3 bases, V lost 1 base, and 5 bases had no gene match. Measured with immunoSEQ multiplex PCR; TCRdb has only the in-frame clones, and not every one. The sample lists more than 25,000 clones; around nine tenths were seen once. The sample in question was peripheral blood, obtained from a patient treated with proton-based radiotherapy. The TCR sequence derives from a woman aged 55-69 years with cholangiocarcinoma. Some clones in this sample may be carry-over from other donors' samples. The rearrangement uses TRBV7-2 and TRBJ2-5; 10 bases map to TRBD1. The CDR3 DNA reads TGTGCCAGCAGCTTAGTTGGGACAGGGGTCAAAGAGACCCAGTACTTC. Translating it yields CASSLVGTGVKETQYF.